This T cell receptor (beta chain) was recovered during a study of read filtering for tumor transcriptome and immune sequencing (dated by TCRdb to the early 2020s). Background on the whole study: The cohort was composed of some 17 male and 11 to 15 female patients, with a mean age of around 66 years and an age range of about 40 to 90. By revised international staging, eight or nine patients were R-ISS I, some 17 were R-ISS II and more than five were R-ISS III. After DNase treatment, whole-transcriptome libraries were prepared with the TruSeq RNA Access Library Prep Kit. TCR-region mapped reads per sample ranged from about 4 to 11 million with IR-seq versus only about 75 to 1,400 with RNA-seq. TCR repertoires obtained by targeted immune repertoire sequencing and by bulk whole-transcriptome sequencing performed on the same bone marrow samples were compared. One main goal was a read-filtering strategy for immune repertoire data, in particular deciding whether clonotypes backed by only one read should be removed. Overall study outcomes, separate from this receptor: The sorted CD138-negative fraction was not purified T cells but a mixed bone marrow immune population. The correlation between IR-seq and RNA-seq shared clonotype proportions rose when single-read clonotypes were removed. Single-read clonotypes made up roughly four fifths of clonotypes but only roughly 3.5% of total reads in IR-seq, compared with approximately 70% of clonotypes and 35% to 45% of reads in RNA-seq. IR-seq captured clonotypes at much higher depth and more reliably than RNA-seq, and smaller IR-seq throughput sufficed to identify most shared clonotypes.

As regards this clonotype: Its recognized antigen is unknown. Sequence at one end of the junction differs from germline and may be a read error.

TCR libraries were constructed from approximately 0.4 ug RNA using the Immunoverse kit, and molecular barcoded adaptors covering alpha/delta and beta/gamma chains were employed. The same RNA used for transcriptome sequencing was used for TCR library preparation. Sequencing of TCR libraries was carried out on an Illumina HiSeq 4000 with 2 x 150 cycles. As for the authors' bioinformatics: Using MiXCR, which included quality filtering and error correction, TCR reads were aligned to human V, D, J and C references and then assembled into CDR3 clonotypes. The tcR package in R was used to analyze clonotype counts and gene usage diversity. For inspection of raw mapping reads, RNA-seq reads were mapped by STAR aligner version 2.5.3a onto GRCh37 of the human genome. To test how sequencing depth affects detected clonotypes, IR-seq fastq files were randomly downsampled with Seqtk 1.3. TCRdb handled the public reads itself, with Q25 trimming in fastp and clone calling in MiXCR, and kept productive beta chains. One record per CDR3 amino acid sequence lists the most common genes and DNA. TCRdb assigned the V and J calls; the authors' analysis was not used. For this sample there are about 93,000 distinct CDR3 sequences; roughly a fifth appear just once. About an eighth of the sample goes to the ten largest clones.

Every patient had bone marrow sampled at the time of active disease. Ficoll-Hypaque density gradient centrifugation was used to isolate the bone marrow mononuclear cells. CD138-negative cells were obtained by negative selection after labeling with CD138 magnetic microbeads on a MACS separator, removing myeloma plasma cells. The purity of the isolated cells was checked by flow cytometry with CD138 antibodies on an Attune NxT. Total RNA was extracted using TRIzol reagent and was quantified on a NanoDrop spectrophotometer. For each patient, paired RNA-seq and IR-seq were run on the CD138-negative bone marrow sample from that patient. Counted from cysteine to phenylalanine, this CDR3 has 14 amino acids. The kept DNA is CDR3 alone, 42 bases in frame from the first base. CDR1 DFQATT and CDR2 SNEGSKA were looked up in the germline V gene (reference sequence).

The receptor comes from a donor at least 40 years old with multiple myeloma. Specimen: a population of CD138-negative cells sorted from bone marrow. This sample's cell subset or site label indicates: bone marrow mononuclear cells depleted of CD138+ plasma/myeloma cells by negative magnetic selection. Recombination joined TRBV20-1 with TRBJ2-1; the D gene is not confidently resolved. The CDR3 has the sequence CSARAGSIHNELFF. The DNA sequence is TGCAGTGCTAGGGCAGGAAGTATTCACAATGAGCTGTTCTTC.